This entry describes one T cell receptor beta chain. Its antigen is still unknown. The CDR3 extends over 15 amino acids. The V end was cut by 1 base, the J end by 9 bases, with 16 bases between. Germline V gene data show CDR1 as SEHNR and CDR2 as FQNEAQ (reference sequence). This entry comes from a study of T cell responses to AZD1222 COVID-19 vaccine. The study, taken as a whole, reports: The number of AZD1222 recipients seropositive at baseline was only five to seven. The donors showed a predominance of white British ancestry and of females, with possible underestimation of clonal diversity. Receipt of two AZD1222 doses was followed by a rise in Spike-specific TCR breadth and depth.

Produced via immunoSEQ multiplex PCR; TCRdb's table is partial and in-frame only. Among about 220,000 clones listed, just over 90% were seen once. The rearrangement uses TRBV7-9 and TRBJ2-1; D is uncertain. This receptor was taken from an adult in good health. Source: peripheral blood, taken on day 0 of MenACWY control vaccination. The CDR3 region is CASSLVPEKATEQFF. The CDR3 region has the DNA TGTGCCAGCAGCTTAGTCCCCGAGAAAGCCACTGAGCAGTTCTTC.